Listed below are T cell receptor beta chains from one sample, sequenced in a study of blood T cell repertoires in COVID-19. Sequencing was performed with immunoSEQ multiplex PCR; in TCRdb, only in-frame clones are kept and a portion is missing. The table includes some 120,000 clones, roughly 84% detected once. Specimen: peripheral blood. The receptors derive from a woman aged 25 to 39 who had recovered from COVID-19. Both conserved end residues are part of each CDR3. A D gene is named only where the DNA matches it firmly. The size field is filled for only some rows; it gives once, few, many or a size class.

>TRBV7-2|18|TRBD2|.|TRBJ2-3
TGTGCCAGCAGCGCGAGCCGGAGACTAGCGGCCAGCACAGATACGCAGTATTTT
CASSASRRLAASTDTQYF
>TRBV4-2|15|TRBD1|.|TRBJ2-5
TGTGCCAGCAGCCAAGAAACAGGGGGTGAAGAGACCCAGTACTTC
CASSQETGGEETQYF
>TRBV6-1|14|.|.|TRBJ1-5
TGTGCCAGCAGTGAACAGGTGCGCAATCAGCCCCAGCATTTT
CASSEQVRNQPQHF
>TRBV5-1|14|.|few|TRBJ1-1
TGCGCCAGCAGCTTGGAAGGGGCGAACACTGAAGCTTTCTTT
CASSLEGANTEAFF
>TRBV11-1|16|TRBD1|once|TRBJ2-2
TGTGCCAGCAGCTTAACCGGGACAGCGAACACCGGGGAGCTGTTTTTT
CASSLTGTANTGELFF
>TRBV14|16|.|.|TRBJ2-5
TGTGCCAGCAGCAAAAGCGGTCTTGTGAGCCAAGAGACCCAGTACTTC
CASSKSGLVSQETQYF
>TRBV18|13|.|.|TRBJ1-1
TGTGCCAGCTCATATCAGGGTGGAACTGAAGCTTTCTTT
CASSYQGGTEAFF
>TRBV7-2|16|TRBD1|.|TRBJ2-1
TGTGCCAGCAGCTTAGTAGCAGGGGGAGACTACAATGAGCAGTTCTTC
CASSLVAGGDYNEQFF
>TRBV11-3|16|TRBD2|once|TRBJ2-3
TGTGCCAGCAGCAGAGGGGCTAGCGGGAGCGCAGATACGCAGTATTTT
CASSRGASGSADTQYF
>TRBV9|14|.|.|TRBJ2-5
TGTGCCAGCAGCGTAGTGGATACGGGGAAGACCCAGTACTTC
CASSVVDTGKTQYF
>TRBV11-2|18|TRBD2|.|TRBJ2-7
TGTGCCAGCAGCTCCGGGACTAGCGGGTCCTGGGTTTCCTACGAGCAGTACTTC
CASSSGTSGSWVSYEQYF
>TRBV19|15|TRBD1|.|TRBJ1-5
TGTGCCAGTAGTGGGGACAGAAGGATGAATCAGCCCCAGCATTTT
CASSGDRRMNQPQHF
>TRBV6-4|13|TRBD1|few|TRBJ2-7
TGTGCCAGCAGTGAAGTACAGGGGCGGGAGCAGTACTTC
CASSEVQGREQYF
>TRBV7-9|14|TRBD2|.|TRBJ2-7
TGTGCCAGCAGCTTTTTAGCGGGGGGCAACGAGCAGTACTTC
CASSFLAGGNEQYF
>TRBV5-4|16|TRBD1|once|TRBJ1-1
TGTGCCAGCAGCGGCCGTCGACAGGGGGCCTCTACTGAAGCTTTCTTT
CASSGRRQGASTEAFF
>TRBV3-1/TRBV3-2|15|TRBD1|.|TRBJ1-4
TGTGCCAGCAGCCGAGAGACTCACAGGGGTGAAAAACTGTTTTTT
CASSRETHRGEKLFF
>TRBV30|13|.|.|TRBJ2-3
TGTGCCTGGAGTGTAGCCCGTCGGGATACGCAGTATTTT
CAWSVARRDTQYF
>TRBV7-3|13|.|many|TRBJ1-1
TGTGCCAGCAGCTTATCAGTGAACACTGAAGCTTTCTTT
CASSLSVNTEAFF
>TRBV25-1|16|TRBD1|.|TRBJ2-1
TGTGCCAGCAGTGAATATGGGACAGGGGCGGTCAATGAGCAGTTCTTC
CASSEYGTGAVNEQFF
>TRBV4-1|19|TRBD1|.|TRBJ1-5
TGCGCCAGCAGCCAACAAAGGGACAGGGTGGTTGGGAGCAATCAGCCCCAGCATTTT
CASSQQRDRVVGSNQPQHF
>TRBV2|15|.|.|TRBJ1-5
TGTGCCAGCAGGGTTGGACAGAATAGCAATCAGCCCCAGCATTTT
CASRVGQNSNQPQHF
>TRBV9|15|.|.|TRBJ1-1
TGTGCCAGCAGCGTAGAGGCGGGGGTGAACACTGAAGCTTTCTTT
CASSVEAGVNTEAFF
>TRBV27|15|.|.|TRBJ2-7
TGTGCCAGCAGTTTACTACGGAGGCCCGGAGGGGAGCAGTACTTC
CASSLLRRPGGEQYF
>TRBV7-9|14|TRBD2|.|TRBJ2-1
TGTGCCAGCAGCGCAGGACTAGCCATCAATGAGCAGTTCTTC
CASSAGLAINEQFF
>TRBV5-1|15|TRBD2|.|TRBJ2-7
TGCGCCAGCAGCACTAGCGGGAGGAACCCCTACGAGCAGTACTTC
CASSTSGRNPYEQYF
>TRBV15|15|TRBD1|.|TRBJ2-7
TGTGCCACACAGCCGGCGGGACAGGGTCCGGACGAGCAGTACTTC
CATQPAGQGPDEQYF
>TRBV6-5|15|TRBD1|.|TRBJ2-3
TGTGCCACACTGCCGGGACAGGGAGCTAGGAATACGCAGTATTTT
CATLPGQGARNTQYF
>TRBV5-6|14|.|few|TRBJ1-4
TGTGCCAGCAGCCAGCGAGATATAAGTGAAAAACTGTTTTTT
CASSQRDISEKLFF
>TRBV2|13|TRBD1|.|TRBJ2-3
TGTGCCAGCAAGGGACAGGGCACAGATACGCAGTATTTT
CASKGQGTDTQYF
>TRBV30|11|.|.|TRBJ2-6
TGTGCCTTATATGGGGCCAACGTCCTGACTTTC
CALYGANVLTF
>TRBV14|15|.|.|TRBJ1-2
TGTGCCAGCAGCCAAGATGTCAGGAGGGCATCTGGCTACACCTTC
CASSQDVRRASGYTF
>TRBV10-3|14|.|.|TRBJ2-3
TGTGCCGTACGAGCCCGGGGAGACGCAGATACGCAGTATTTT
CAVRARGDADTQYF
>TRBV9|15|TRBD2|.|TRBJ2-7
TGTGCCAGCAGCGCATCAGCGGGAGACGGATACGAGCAGTACTTC
CASSASAGDGYEQYF
>TRBV7-8|15|TRBD1|.|TRBJ1-4
TGTGCCAGCAGCCTTACAGGGGCAACTAATGAAAAACTGTTTTTT
CASSLTGATNEKLFF
>TRBV11-2|17|TRBD2|once|TRBJ2-1
TGTGCCAGCGCGGGACTAGCGGGTTATCGAAAATACAATGAGCAGTTCTTC
CASAGLAGYRKYNEQFF
>TRBV29-1|14|TRBD1|.|TRBJ1-4
TGCAGCGTTGTACAATCGGGACAGGATGAAAAACTGTTTTTT
CSVVQSGQDEKLFF
>TRBV5-1|13|.|once|TRBJ2-7
TGCGCCAGCAGACAGGGACGGACCTACGAGCAGTACTTC
CASRQGRTYEQYF
>TRBV4-1|17|.|.|TRBJ1-1
TGCGCCAGCAGCCAACACGGGAAGGGAGGGATGAACACTGAAGCTTTCTTT
CASSQHGKGGMNTEAFF
>TRBV7-6|16|TRBD2|.|TRBJ2-1
TGTGCCAGCAGCGTGGGACTAGCGGGTATCTACAATGAGCAGTTCTTC
CASSVGLAGIYNEQFF
>TRBV7-9|18|TRBD1|few|TRBJ2-7
TGTGCCAGCAGCGGGGATGGGGACAGGCCCTTTTCTAACTACGAGCAGTACTTC
CASSGDGDRPFSNYEQYF